The next 30 T cell receptor beta chains were all read from a single sample in a study of tumor-infiltrating lymphocytes in primary liver carcinoma (dated 2017 in TCRdb). Total RNA and DNA were co-extracted without cell sorting from about 19-30 mg of bulk tissue using the AllPrep DNA/RNA mini kit. The sequencer was an Illumina HiSeq 2500. Using a constant-region primer and ProtoScript II reverse transcriptase, TCRbeta-specific cDNA was reverse-transcribed from around 500 ng total RNA. Three nested multiplex PCR rounds, following a slightly modified ARM-PCR procedure, were used to build the TCRbeta libraries. Multiplex TRBV1-TRBV30 forward primers and a Cbeta reverse primer were used in the first two PCR rounds, each of which was run for around 10 cycles. TCRdb passed the public sequencing reads through fastp at Q25 and MiXCR, retaining productive beta sequences. Records with the same CDR3 protein are collapsed into one entry carrying the most frequent genes and DNA. The table for this sample lists about 120,000 distinct CDR3 sequences; 55% to 65% of them were counted only once. The leading ten clones occupy approximately 10% of the sample.

The sample was liver tumor tissue from sampling region 1. The sample's cell subset or site label, decoded: tumor region T1, superior pole. These receptors were collected from a woman aged 60-70 years with primary liver carcinoma and hepatitis B virus infection.

With regard to this clonotype: This is likely a read error, given that the CDR3 carries no conserved phenylalanine or tryptophan at its end. The chain joins TRBV11-1 to TRBJ2-2; D perhaps matches TRBD1 (5 bases). The germline gives CDR1 SGHAT, CDR2 FQDESV (reference sequence). The CDR3 spans 13 residues. CDR3 sequence: CASQGEGTGELFI. CDR3 DNA: TGTGCGAGCCAAGGGGAAGGTACCGGGGAGCTGTTTATT.

For this clonotype: At one of its ends the junction is not consistent with the germline gene, which may arise from a read error. V and J are TRBV4-1 and TRBJ1-2; D unclear. Per the germline V gene, CDR1 is MGHRA and CDR2 is YSYEKL. CDR3 length equals 15 residues. CDR3 sequence: CASSQVMSGSYGFTF. The CDR3 DNA sequence: TGCGCCAGCAGCCAAGTTATGTCGGGGAGCTATGGCTTCACCTTC.

The CDR3 DNA reads TGTGCCAGCAGCTTAAGGATCAACGGGAGTGGCGACGAGCAGTACTTC. Translation gives CASSLRINGSGDEQYF. The V gene is TRBV11-2, the J gene TRBJ2-7; maybe TRBD2 (6 bases). The germline CDR1 and CDR2 sequences are SGHAT and FQNNGV. This CDR3 contains 16 residues. The V and J ends lost 2 bases and 5 bases respectively, with 19 bases between them.

On this clonotype: A read error may be the cause here, since a much bigger clone is one base away. The chain links TRBV10-2 to TRBJ1-1; tentative D call: TRBD1 (5 bases). Germline-derived CDR1 and CDR2 are WSHSY and SAAADI. V was clipped by 3 bases and J by 1 base, with 12 bases between them. There are 15 residues in the CDR3. This CDR3 is CASSDVRQTNTEAFF. The CDR3 coding sequence is TGCGCCAGCAGTGACGTGAGACAGACGAACACTGAAGCTTTCTTT.

Details on this clonotype: This may come from a read error, since a much larger clone is one base off. DNA of the CDR3: TGTGTCAGCACGGGGTTGGAGACCCAGTACTTC. Translated, it gives CVSTGLETQYF. The chain is built from TRBV6-1 and TRBJ2-5; a possible D gene is TRBD2 (5 bases). From germline, CDR1 is MNHNS and CDR2 SASEGT. This CDR3 spans 11 amino acids.

Points on this clonotype: A much larger clonotype is one base distant, so this may be a read error. The chain has TRBV6-5 and TRBJ2-2; the D gene is possibly TRBD2 (6 bases). This CDR3 has 15 residues. CDR1 is MNHEY and CDR2 is SVGAGI in the germline V gene. Trimming pared 2 bases from V and 6 bases from J, leaving 13 bases between. The CDR3 sequence is CASSYGGNLAGELFF. CDR3 in DNA: TGTGCCAGCAGTTACGGAGGGAATCTCGCCGGGGAGCTGTTTTTT.

There are many counts of this clonotype. The rearrangement joins TRBV10-2 to TRBJ2-7, with 11 bases fitting TRBD2. In germline, CDR1 is WSHSY, CDR2 SAAADI. The CDR3 spans 17 residues. The J segment lost 2 bases and the V segment lost 3 bases, leaving 9 bases of the junction unmatched. CDR3 nucleotides: TGCGCCAGCAGTGATGAGGGTTATAGCGGGAGGGCCTACGAGCAGTACTTC. Amino acid sequence: CASSDEGYSGRAYEQYF.

In the case of this clonotype: This is likely a read error, given that the CDR3 carries no conserved phenylalanine or tryptophan at its end. This rearrangement joins TRBV28 to TRBJ1-1; D may be TRBD1 (6 bases). This CDR3 is built from 16 residues. The germline V gene has CDR1 MDHEN and CDR2 SYDVKM. The CDR3 DNA reads TGTGCCAGCGGTTTAAACCTCCGGGGGGCGCGCACTGAAGCTTTCCTT. It translates to CASGLNLRGARTEAFL.

About this clonotype itself: One junction end disagrees with the germline gene, perhaps due to a read error. This chain links TRBV11-2 with TRBJ2-1, with 7 bases that match TRBD1. The CDR3 spans 17 residues. From germline, CDR1 is SGHAT and CDR2 FQNNGV. This chain's CDR3 is CAGSLVKGAGTYNEQFF. As DNA, the CDR3 is TGTGCCGGCAGCTTAGTAAAGGGGGCGGGCACCTACAATGAGCAGTTCTTC.

Points on this clonotype: A much larger clone lies one base from this, so it may be a read error. The V and J genes are TRBV12-5 and TRBJ2-1, with 9 bases fitting TRBD1. CDR1 and CDR2 (germline): LGHNT, FRNRAP. CDR3 length: 15 amino acids. Losses at the gene ends were 1 base for V and 7 bases for J; bases not matched to a gene: 5. CDR3: CASGLGQGVHNEQFF. The CDR3 region has the DNA TGTGCTAGTGGTTTGGGACAGGGGGTGCATAATGAGCAGTTCTTC.

In regard to this clonotype: A read error may be the cause here, since a much bigger clone is one base away. The V gene is TRBV11-2, the J gene TRBJ2-5; 9 bases match TRBD2. The CDR3 extends over 16 amino acids. CDR1 SGHAT and CDR2 FQNNGV come from the germline V gene. The CDR3 DNA sequence: TGTGCCGGCAGCTTATATGCTAGCGGGAAGGAGGAGACCCAGTGCTTC. Its translation is CAGSLYASGKEETQCF.

In this sample, this clonotype turned up many times. The chain couples TRBV7-9 to TRBJ2-3, with 8 bases lining up with TRBD2. The CDR3 has 15 amino acids. Germline V lookup: CDR1 SEHNR, CDR2 FQNEAQ (reference sequence). Losses at the gene ends were 2 bases for V and 6 bases for J; bases not matched to a gene: 7. CDR3 protein: CASSLRSGSADTQYF. DNA of the CDR3: TGTGCCAGCAGCTTACGGAGCGGGAGTGCTGATACGCAGTATTTT.

In its sample, this clonotype was seen many times. This sequence joins TRBV6-1 and TRBJ2-5; 11 bases line up with TRBD2. Per the germline V gene, CDR1 is MNHNS and CDR2 is SASEGT. The CDR3 has 15 residues. V lost 5 bases and J lost 5; bases outside the gene matches: 7. In DNA form, the CDR3 reads TGTGCCAGCAGTCCACTAGCGGGAGCGGAGGAGACCCAGTACTTC. It encodes CASSPLAGAEETQYF.

Of note for this clonotype: This could be a read error, since a much larger clone is one nucleotide away. The V gene is TRBV30, the J gene TRBJ2-2; tentative D call: TRBD2 (6 bases). The CDR3 loop spans 12 amino acids. The germline CDR1 and CDR2 sequences are GTSNPN and SVGIG (reference sequence). CDR3 residues: CDWGEYTGELFF. CDR3 nucleotide sequence: TGTGACTGGGGGGAATACACCGGGGAGCTGTTTTTT.

The rearrangement links TRBV11-2 to TRBJ2-1, with TRBD1 identical over 11 bases. The CDR3 loop spans 17 amino acids. Germline assignment: CDR1 SGHAT and CDR2 FQNNGV. J lost 9 bases, V lost 2 bases, and 12 bases had no gene match. CDR3 nucleotides: TGTGCCAGCAGCTTATCCGGCCCAGGACAGGGGGCCGGTGAGCAGTTCTTC. Amino acids: CASSLSGPGQGAGEQFF. The whole variable domain, remainder taken from reference TRBV11-2 and TRBJ2-1, is EAGVAQSPRYKIIEKRQSVAFWCNPISGHATLYWYQQILGQGPKLLIQFQNNGVVDDSQLPKDRFSAERLKGVDSTLKIQPAKLEDSAVYLCASSLSGPGQGAGEQFFGPGTRLTVL.

The rearrangement links TRBV29-1 to TRBJ2-7; the match to TRBD1 covers 9 bases. Germline-derived CDR1 and CDR2 are SQVTM and ANQGSEA. Trimming removed 7 bases from V and 4 bases from J; junction bases left unmatched: 11. This CDR3 region has 14 residues. CDR3 region: CSATGTGRSYEQYF. CDR3 sequence (DNA): TGCAGCGCAACCGGGACAGGGAGATCATACGAGCAGTACTTC.

This clonotype was seen at least ten times. The V gene is TRBV29-1, the J gene TRBJ1-2, with 9 bases identical to TRBD1. Losses at the gene ends were 6 bases for V and 7 bases for J; bases not matched to a gene: 9. The CDR3 is made up of 13 amino acids. Germline values: CDR1 SQVTM, CDR2 ANQGSEA. The CDR3 loop is CSVRTGVGGGYTF. CDR3 sequence (DNA): TGCAGCGTCCGGACAGGGGTCGGTGGTGGCTACACCTTC.

The chain is built from TRBV11-3 and TRBJ2-1; 10 bases are a match to TRBD1. V was pared by 5 bases and J by 13 bases, with 26 bases of the junction left unmatched. In germline, CDR1 is SGHNT, CDR2 YENEEA. The CDR3 runs 19 residues. DNA for the CDR3: TGTGCCAGCAGCGCCGGACAGGGGGGACTACCGGGAGGATTCAGTGAACAGTTCTTC. It encodes CASSAGQGGLPGGFSEQFF. Based on the CDR3 plus reference TRBV11-3 and TRBJ2-1, the full variable domain is EAGVVQSPRYKIIEKKQPVAFWCNPISGHNTLYWYLQNLGQGPELLIRYENEEAVDDSQLPKDRFSAERLKGVDSTLKIQPAELGDSAVYLCASSAGQGGLPGGFSEQFFGPGTRLTVL.

V is TRBV11-2 and J is TRBJ1-6; 8 nucleotides align to TRBD1. Germline assignment: CDR1 SGHAT and CDR2 FQNNGV. The CDR3 is 14 amino acids. CDR3 protein: CDCSPDRGGSPLHF. CDR3 nucleotide sequence: TGTGACTGCAGCCCTGACAGGGGAGGCTCACCCCTCCACTTT.

In regard to this clonotype: This clone may be a read error of a much larger clone one base away. The chain is built from TRBV10-3 and TRBJ2-3; TRBD1 matches at 11 bases. Germline V CDR1 and CDR2: ENHRY, SYGVKD. The CDR3 spans 15 residues. CDR3: CAIRGTGGSIDTQYF. DNA for the CDR3: TGTGCCATCAGGGGGACAGGGGGTAGCATAGATACGCAGTATTTT.

Remarks on this clonotype: A junction end diverges from the germline sequence, so it may reflect a read error. The chain couples TRBV11-1 to TRBJ2-7; TRBD1 matches 11 bases. The CDR3 has 15 residues. Per the germline V gene, CDR1 is SGHAT and CDR2 is FQDESV (reference sequence). The CDR3 sequence: CASRPGTGGNYEQNF. As DNA, the CDR3 is TGTGCCAGCAGGCCCGGGACAGGGGGTAACTACGAGCAGAACTTC.

In the case of this clonotype: The conserved closing phenylalanine or tryptophan is absent in this CDR3, likely reflecting a read error. V usage is TRBV7-8 and J usage is TRBJ1-1, with a possible D match to TRBD1 (5 bases). The germline V and J ends were trimmed by 5 bases and 3 bases, with 16 bases remaining between them. This CDR3 comprises 15 residues. Germline-derived CDR1 and CDR2 are SGHVS and FQNEAQ. The CDR3 region is CASSPPGVGDTEAFL. The CDR3 coding sequence is TGTGCCAGCAGCCCACCGGGGGTCGGTGACACTGAAGCTTTCCTT.

The V and J genes are TRBV20-1 and TRBJ2-1; 7 nucleotides align to TRBD2. The V segment lost 2 bases and the J segment 2 bases; nucleotides outside the gene matches: 3. Germline V lookup: CDR1 DFQATT, CDR2 SNEGSKA (reference sequence). This CDR3 spans 14 amino acids. This chain's CDR3 is CSARREAPYNEQFF. For the CDR3, the DNA is TGCAGTGCTAGACGGGAGGCTCCCTACAATGAGCAGTTCTTC.

As for this clonotype: A read error may be the cause here, since a much bigger clone is one base away. The gene calls are TRBV6-5 and TRBJ2-7; no reliable D call. The CDR3 covers 15 residues. Trimming left V 0 bases short and J 6 bases short, with 15 bases between. Germline CDR1 is MNHEY and CDR2 is SVGAGI. The CDR3 loop is CASSYSRPEFAEQYF. The DNA for the CDR3 is TGTGCCAGCAGTTACTCGCGACCCGAGTTTGCCGAGCAGTACTTC.

This clonotype has a single count. The chain has TRBV5-1 and TRBJ2-1; 8 nucleotides match TRBD2. The V gene end was trimmed by 1 base and the J gene end by 5 bases; junction bases not matched to a gene: 14. CDR1 is SGHRS and CDR2 is YFSETQ in the germline V gene. The CDR3 length is 18 residues. The CDR3 nucleotides read TGCGCCAGCAGCTTGACTCGGAGCGGGAGCCTCCTAGACAATGAGCAGTTCTTC. Amino acids: CASSLTRSGSLLDNEQFF.

This clonotype was seen more than once but under ten times. Just one base apart from a much larger clone, this may be a read error. J is TRBJ2-2 and V is TRBV6-6, with D unclear. The CDR3 is 13 amino acids. The germline V gene encodes CDR1 MNHNY and CDR2 SVGAGI (reference sequence). The CDR3 nucleotides read TGTGTCAGTGCGATTCGCGGTGGCGGGGAGCTGTTTTTT. Protein: CVSAIRGGGELFF.

This chain joins TRBV6-1 and TRBJ2-1; maybe TRBD1 (6 bases). The CDR3 runs 14 residues. Germline V lookup: CDR1 MNHNS, CDR2 SASEGT. V was pared by 5 bases and J by 12 bases, with 20 bases between. In DNA, the CDR3 is TGTGCCAGCAGTTTTTACAGGGTCTTGGCCGGGCAGTTCTTC. Its protein product is CASSFYRVLAGQFF.

The genes are TRBV6-1 and TRBJ2-2, with 15 bases lining up with TRBD2. There are 17 residues in the CDR3. Per germline, CDR1 MNHNS and CDR2 SASEGT. V lost 7 bases, J lost 13 bases, and 16 bases stayed unmatched. This CDR3 reads CASTLGLAGGRTEGLFF. The CDR3 DNA sequence: TGTGCCAGCACCCTGGGACTAGCGGGAGGTAGGACCGAGGGGCTGTTTTTT.

The V call is TRBV29-1, the J call TRBJ2-3; the D gene is possibly TRBD2 (7 bases). Trimming cost V 6 bases and J 7 bases, with 23 bases left between them. The CDR3 covers 15 residues. The V gene's germline CDR1 is SQVTM and CDR2 ANQGSEA. The CDR3: CSVAYGGGSANTQYF. The CDR3 nucleotides are TGCAGCGTCGCCTATGGGGGCGGGAGTGCTAATACGCAGTATTTT.

In the case of this clonotype: This sequence may be a read error, since a much larger clone differs from it by one base. The rearrangement uses TRBV29-1 and TRBJ2-2; unclear D gene. Trimming cost V 4 bases and J 7 bases, with 13 bases left between them. Germline assignment: CDR1 SQVTM and CDR2 ANQGSEA. The CDR3 has 13 amino acids. CDR3 sequence reads: CSVGHPDIGELFF. CDR3 coding DNA: TGCAGCGTTGGGCATCCTGACATCGGGGAGCTGTTTTTT.